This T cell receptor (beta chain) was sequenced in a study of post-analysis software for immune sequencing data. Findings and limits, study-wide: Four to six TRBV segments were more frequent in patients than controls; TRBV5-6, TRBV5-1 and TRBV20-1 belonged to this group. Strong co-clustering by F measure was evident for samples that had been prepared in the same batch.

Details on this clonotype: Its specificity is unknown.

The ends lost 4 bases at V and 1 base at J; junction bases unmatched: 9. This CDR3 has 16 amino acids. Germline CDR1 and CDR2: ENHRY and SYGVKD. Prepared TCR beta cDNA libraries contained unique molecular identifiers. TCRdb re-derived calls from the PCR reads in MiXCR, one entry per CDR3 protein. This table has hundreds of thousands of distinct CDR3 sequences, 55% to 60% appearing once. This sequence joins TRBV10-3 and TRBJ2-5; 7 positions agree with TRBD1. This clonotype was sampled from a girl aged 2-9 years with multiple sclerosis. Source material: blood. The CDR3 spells CAISGGTGALQETQYF. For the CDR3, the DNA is TGTGCCATCAGTGGGGGTACAGGGGCCCTCCAAGAGACCCAGTACTTC.